This entry describes one TCR beta chain. The specificity of this receptor is unknown. No base qualities exist here, and no much larger clone lies one base off it. The junction shows trimming of 5 bases on V and 0 bases on J, and the gene matches do not reach 7 bases of it. Reading the germline V gene (reference sequence) gives CDR1 LNHDA and CDR2 SQIVND. There are 16 amino acids in the CDR3, from cysteine to phenylalanine inclusive. Only CDR3 DNA is held: 48 bases, read in frame from base 1. The entry originates in a study of cytomegalovirus exposure and HLA in healthy donors (dated by TCRdb to about 2017). Some background on the complete study: An earlier analysis of some 620 of the donors reported roughly 300 Gb of sequence data and 117 million unique TCR beta sequences obtained from roughly 170 million T cells. An early release that covered approximately 600 HLA-typed donors contained around 300 gigabases of sequencing data and roughly 84 million unique TCR sequences. Among the roughly 410 genotyped donors, approximately 76% belonged to the genetic ancestry cluster associated with self-reported Caucasian donors. The aim of the study was to test whether cataloging public T cell receptors could identify signatures of past pathogen exposure. Using immunosequencing, the study profiled T cell repertoires from 500 to 800 subjects and related those repertoires to cytomegalovirus serostatus. Besides the first cohort of about 730 subjects, a separate validation cohort made up of roughly 120 different subjects was used. To predict cytomegalovirus infection status, the study combined high-throughput TCR immunosequencing, statistical association of individual TCRs with disease status, and machine learning. A later analysis re-examined previously published TCR beta repertoires from roughly 650 donors and added high-resolution HLA genotyping to investigate patterns of TCR occurrence. The later analysis used no new phenotypic data to find candidate immune exposures, relying instead on TCR beta sequences and their occurrence across donors. In an earlier analysis of 500 to 650 of the donors, high-throughput TCR beta sequencing was used to judge whether each TCR beta V gene segment behaved as functional or pseudogenic. Donor age, sex, ethnicity and CMV serostatus were compiled together with the repertoire data. In a later genetic analysis, genome-wide SNP genotypes for about 55% of the roughly 700 donors were used, and that subset was treated as a discovery cohort. Every discovery cohort repertoire had been produced on one sequencing platform. HLA typing included class I and class II loci at four-digit resolution. The number of typed donors differed by locus: roughly 629-640 for A, B, C, DRB1 and DQB1; some 500 for DQA1; approximately 600 for DPA1; and approximately 450 for DPB1. Four or five DR-DQ haplotypes were handled as single units for association and clustering, since linkage in the cohort was strong. Among 300 to 450 genotyped donors of the cohort, an average of around 240,000 unique TCR beta nucleotide sequences were sequenced per donor, about a sixth of them non-productive. What the authors observed across the whole study: HLA typing was unavailable for some donors at each locus, so association tests used only the typed subset. A total of roughly 160 TCR beta chains were listed by the study as associated with cytomegalovirus. Across donors, most TCR sequences were observed very rarely, whereas some public TCRs were present in many individuals. In a later analysis, HLA-associated TCR beta chains showed more clonal expansion and lower generation probabilities than non-associated chains that were equally common. In this cohort, only TCR beta chains were sequenced, and detectable features were limited by the absence of alpha or paired-chain data. Assigning TCR associations to individual alleles was difficult when HLA alleles, especially DR and DQ, strongly co-occurred. A cluster of highly shared sequence variants was judged likely to represent a technical artifact of the sequencing pipeline. In a later analysis, most CMV-associated TCR beta chains were found to appear HLA-restricted, with HLA associations seemingly driven largely by CMV exposure. Linkage disequilibrium might explain the correlated functional status among segregating V segments, but an unknown experimental factor could not be ruled out. Compared with the roughly 720-donor mean, donors in an Asian-associated ancestry cluster had fewer N-insertions in productive TCRs, according to a later genetic analysis. Because the 87-base-pair reads could not distinguish some IMGT-functional V segments, including TRBV6-2 and TRBV6-3, those segments were excluded. According to the authors, the approach could potentially be generalized to other disease states and immunological phenotypes. A further reported finding was that TCR beta sequences accurately predicted the HLA-A and HLA-B alleles for most subjects in the first cohort. For the cohort, immune exposure information was limited to CMV serostatus. Over 15 rarely observed V segments, including chromosome 9 orphons, were excluded from the earlier analysis of several hundred of the donors because counts were too low. In a later analysis, several top co-occurrence clusters were reported to appear linked to parvovirus B19, influenza, CMV and Epstein-Barr virus. In vitro tests confirmed that a few of the cytomegalovirus-associated TCR beta chains recognize cytomegalovirus antigens. In a later genetic analysis, a missense DCLRE1C variant was associated with V-gene and J-gene trimming of TCR beta chains, and the association was replicated in an independent cohort. The classifier was reported to diagnose cytomegalovirus status with high specificity and sensitivity in both the original cohort and the validation cohort. Roughly uniform sequencing depth across donors was assumed in presence/absence analyses, although this assumption may not hold. In a later analysis, TCR association rates were found to vary across HLA loci, with the most associated TCRs seen for DRB1 alleles and the fewest for HLA-C alleles. In an earlier analysis of roughly 560 of the donors, most TCR beta V segments were observed in productive rearrangements about 87% or about 30% of the time, broadly matching IMGT annotations. In a later analysis, over 15,000 TCR beta sequences were associated with specific HLA alleles at a false discovery rate of 0.05.

The cohort consisted of 670 or so healthy bone marrow donors. All cohort members were sampled while nominally healthy, although unrecorded immune exposures were likely present. The donor was CMV seropositive and was included in the group of 250 to 350 seropositive cohort members. Every donor gave a peripheral blood sample, and the peripheral blood mononuclear cells from that sample were used for TCR beta sequencing. Genomic DNA extraction from the blood cell samples was performed with the Qiagen DNeasy Blood Extraction Kit. Library generation was performed with the immunoSEQ multiplex PCR assay. The multiplex PCR relied on a mix of 60 forward primers for TCR Vbeta segments and 13 reverse primers for TCR Jbeta segments. The CDR3 region of rearranged TCR beta genes was amplified from genomic DNA by a multiplex PCR assay. The Illumina HiSeq System was used to sequence the amplified TCR beta libraries as 87-base-pair reads. In the original analysis: A later analysis counted approximately 74 million unique TCR beta chains across the 666 repertoires, and 10 million to 11 million of these chains were shared by at least two donors. Raw reads were error-corrected and collapsed into unique sequences with a nearest-neighbor algorithm that merged closely related sequences to remove PCR and sequencing errors. CDR3 sequences were aligned to IMGT reference sequences to assign V, D and J gene segments. For a sequence to be retained, at least a six-nucleotide match to both a V gene segment and a J gene segment was required. A rearrangement counted as productive if the CDR3 had no stop codons and remained in frame with V and J, and every other rearrangement counted as non-productive. Following IMGT convention, CDR3 was defined as the stretch from the second conserved V-encoded cysteine to the conserved J-encoded phenylalanine. Sequences without an unambiguous match to a single V gene segment were excluded from the earlier analysis of several hundred of the donors. An earlier analysis of a few hundred of the donors called V segments functional above 56.7% productive rearrangements and segregating when the between-donor standard deviation exceeded 5%. A statistical classification framework was developed to diagnose cytomegalovirus status using the catalog of TCR beta chain sequences. A later analysis assigned V and J genes by comparing TCR nucleotide sequences with IMGT/GENE-DB human TR gene sequences. In a later analysis, CDR3 sequences and most-parsimonious VDJ recombination scenarios were assigned using the TCRdist pipeline. In a later analysis, each TCR beta chain was defined by its CDR3 amino acid sequence together with its V-gene family, and reads without a unique V-gene family were excluded. A later analysis removed 500 to 650 highly shared, low-generation-probability nucleotide sequences to deal with suspected cross-contamination and a sequencing artifact. In a later analysis, a clonal expansion index was calculated for each public chain from normalized within-repertoire ranks of inferred template counts. A later analysis computed generation probabilities with a VDJ recombination model fitted to out-of-frame rearrangements, and checked the results against IGoR. Hypergeometric tests were used in a later analysis to score TCR-TCR, TCR-HLA and TCR-CMV co-occurrence, with a repertoire-size bias correction applied to the TCR pairs. In a later analysis, false discovery rates were estimated by permuting HLA or CMV assignments 20 times. In a later analysis, co-occurring TCRs were grouped using DBSCAN, and TCRdist sequence similarity was added for clustering within HLA-allele-positive subsets. Co-occurrence clustering excluded repertoires with fewer than 30,000 or more than 120,000 public chains, plus five with anomalous nucleotide sharing. TCRdb holds this immuneACCESS table with in-frame rearrangements only. Some clones are missing; in checked studies, unresolved V genes explain under half, and the rest has no known cause. V, J and clone size were drawn from that table, and D and trimming were deduced from the DNA. Here the sample has roughly 300,000 clones; roughly 88% occur a single time. The ten most abundant clones make up roughly 4% of the sample.

Here the chain combines TRBV19 and TRBJ2-7; 10 middle bases align to TRBD1. The origin of this receptor is a man aged 40-55 years in good health and CMV-seropositive. Sequencing used PBMCs. DNA sequence: TGTGCCAGTAGTGAGGGGACAGGGGTTACCTCCTACGAGCAGTACTTC. Translated, this is CASSEGTGVTSYEQYF.